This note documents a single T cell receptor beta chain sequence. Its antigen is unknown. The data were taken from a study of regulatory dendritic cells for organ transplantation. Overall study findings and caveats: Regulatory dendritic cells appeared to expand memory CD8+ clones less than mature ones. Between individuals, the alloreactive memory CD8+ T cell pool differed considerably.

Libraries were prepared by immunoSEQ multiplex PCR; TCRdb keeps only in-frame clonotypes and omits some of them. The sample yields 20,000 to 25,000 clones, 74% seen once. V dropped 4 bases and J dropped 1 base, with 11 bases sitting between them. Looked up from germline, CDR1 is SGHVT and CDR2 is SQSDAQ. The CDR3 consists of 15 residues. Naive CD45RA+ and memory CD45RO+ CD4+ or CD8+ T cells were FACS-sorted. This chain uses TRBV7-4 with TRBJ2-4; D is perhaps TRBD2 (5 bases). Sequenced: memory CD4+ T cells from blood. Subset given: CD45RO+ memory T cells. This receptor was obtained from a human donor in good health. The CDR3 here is CASSYVEGAKNIQYF. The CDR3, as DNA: TGTGCCAGCAGCTACGTTGAGGGCGCCAAAAACATTCAGTACTTC.